The rows below give T cell receptor delta chains drawn from one sample of a study of human gamma delta and Vdelta1 T cells. No antigen is known for these receptors. TCRdb fed the PCR reads into CATT to redo clone calling. The sample contains 6,200 or so delta-chain clones, around 40% of which appear only once. Sequenced input: Vdelta1 gamma-delta T cells from blood grown in culture (DOT cells). These receptors were taken from a human donor in good health. Both conserved end residues are part of each CDR3. D genes are given only for firm matches. Where a row states a size, it is once, few, many or the class of an expanded clone; other rows omit it.

v_call	d_call	clone_size	j_call	cdr3_aa	cdr3_nt
TRDV1	.	few	TRDJ1	CALGDPGRTAMFPYTDKLIF	TGTGCTCTTGGGGACCCAGGGCGTACCGCAATGTTCCCGTACACCGATAAACTCATCTTT
TRDV1	TRDD3	.	TRDJ1	CALGELPGGYTDKLIF	TGTGCTCTTGGGGAACTTCCCGGGGGATACACCGATAAACTCATCTTT
TRDV1	.	.	TRDJ1	CALGESWAPPAFRYTDKLIF	TGTGCTCTTGGGGAATCTTGGGCCCCTCCAGCTTTCCGTTACACCGATAAACTCATCTTT
TRDV1	TRDD3	.	TRDJ3	CALGFSGGGYVSVWDTRQMFF	TGTGCTCTTGGGTTCTCGGGTGGGGGATACGTTAGTGTCTGGGACACCCGACAGATGTTTTTC
TRDV1	.	few	TRDJ1	CALGELKGGYTDKLIF	TGTGCTCTTGGGGAACTTAAGGGGGGGTACACCGATAAACTCATCTTT
TRDV1	TRDD3	once	TRDJ1	CALGGQQRATGGYWVGHTDKLIF	TGTGCTCTTGGGGGACAACAGCGGGCTACTGGGGGATACTGGGTGGGGCACACCGATAAACTCATCTTT
TRDV1	TRDD3	.	TRDJ1	CALGESHVGLLGYTDKLIF	TGTGCTCTTGGGGAATCTCATGTCGGCTTACTGGGGTACACCGATAAACTCATCTTT
TRDV1	TRDD3	few	TRDJ1	CALGPRASTRLGDTWDTDKLIF	TGTGCTCTTGGCCCGCGAGCCTCTACTCGGTTAGGGGATACGTGGGACACCGATAAACTCATCTTT
TRDV1	.	medium-sized	TRDJ1	CALGELAYAVVGIVPRYTDKLIF	TGTGCTCTTGGGGAACTAGCCTACGCCGTGGTGGGGATCGTACCCCGCTACACCGATAAACTCATCTTT
TRDV1	.	.	TRDJ1	CALGGGNQYTDKLIF	TGTGCTCTTGGGGGGGGTAACCAGTACACCGATAAACTCATCTTT
TRDV1	TRDD3	medium-sized	TRDJ1	CALGDHFLRRLLGDTRETDKLIF	TGTGCTCTTGGGGACCACTTCCTACGAAGATTACTGGGGGATACGCGAGAGACCGATAAACTCATCTTT
TRDV1	TRDD3	few	TRDJ1	CALGHQPGGYAADKLIF	TGTGCTCTTGGCCATCAACCTGGGGGATACGCGGCCGATAAACTCATCTTT
TRDV1	TRDD3	.	TRDJ1	CALGESFPLTVLGETDKLIF	TGTGCTCTTGGGGAATCCTTCCCACTGACTGTACTGGGGGAGACCGATAAACTCATCTTT
TRDV1	TRDD3	few	TRDJ1	CALGERHLMSLTGGYAKYTDKLIF	TGTGCTCTTGGGGAACGGCATCTTATGTCCCTCACTGGGGGATACGCTAAGTACACCGATAAACTCATCTTT
TRDV1	TRDD3	few	TRDJ1	CALGDDPTPGPGGYFTDKLIF	TGTGCTCTTGGGGATGATCCTACACCCGGCCCTGGGGGATACTTCACCGATAAACTCATCTTT
TRDV1	.	.	TRDJ1	CALGSWPSPKLIF	TGTGCTCTTGGCTCTTGGCCTTCCCCCAAACTCATCTTT
TRDV1	TRDD3	.	TRDJ1	CALGDGPRFSHLLGDSTDKLIF	TGTGCTCTTGGGGACGGGCCCCGCTTCTCCCACCTCCTGGGGGATAGCACCGATAAACTCATCTTT
TRDV1	TRDD3	.	TRDJ1	CALGELGVLQGDTPAYTDKLIF	TGTGCTCTTGGGGAACTAGGGGTCCTACAGGGGGATACCCCCGCTTACACCGATAAACTCATCTTT
TRDV1	.	.	TRDJ1	CALGETPKPPRLLYTDKLIF	TGTGCTCTTGGGGAAACCCCTAAGCCACCCCGCCTCCTCTACACCGATAAACTCATCTTT
TRDV1	.	.	TRDJ1	CALGEVPHVFLLGRYTDKLIF	TGTGCTCTTGGGGAAGTCCCCCACGTATTCCTACTGGGGAGATACACCGATAAACTCATCTTT
TRDV1	TRDD3	few	TRDJ1	CALGELLLLGDTRTDKLIF	TGTGCTCTTGGGGAACTACTCTTACTGGGGGATACGCGAACCGATAAACTCATCTTT
TRDV1	TRDD3	few	TRDJ1	CALGELPTGTIPTARTGASKLIF	TGTGCTCTTGGGGAACTCCCCACCGGCACAATTCCAACCGCACGGACTGGGGCTTCTAAACTCATCTTT
TRDV1	.	.	TRDJ2	CALGDPPPLSYVKWGNGRPLLTAQLFF	TGTGCTCTTGGGGATCCCCCGCCCTTATCCTACGTCAAATGGGGGAATGGGAGACCCCTTTTGACAGCACAACTCTTCTTT
TRDV1	.	.	TRDJ1	CALGERQGFDTDKLIF	TGTGCTCTTGGGGAACGGCAGGGGTTTGACACCGATAAACTCATCTTT
TRDV1	.	medium-sized	TRDJ1	CALGNGPYGTRYTDKLIF	TGTGCTCTTGGGAACGGTCCCTACGGGACGCGGTACACCGATAAACTCATCTTT
TRDV1	.	few	TRDJ1	CALGERWTGATDKLIF	TGTGCTCTTGGGGAACGGTGGACAGGGGCCACCGATAAACTCATCTTT
TRDV1	TRDD3	.	TRDJ1	CALGEPRGILQYTDKLIF	TGTGCTCTTGGGGAACCTAGGGGGATACTCCAGTACACCGATAAACTCATCTTT
TRDV1	.	few	TRDJ1	CALGGQIQTYRDKLIF	TGTGCTCTTGGGGGGCAAATTCAGACCTATAGGGATAAACTCATCTTT
TRDV1	TRDD3	.	TRDJ1	CALGEGYGTSWGRDTDKLIF	TGTGCTCTTGGGGAAGGATATGGTACGAGCTGGGGGAGAGACACCGATAAACTCATCTTT
TRDV1	.	medium-sized	TRDJ1	CALGEMAILPHQFLMPSTDKLIF	TGTGCTCTTGGGGAAATGGCGATTCTCCCCCATCAATTCCTAATGCCTTCGACCGATAAACTCATCTTT
TRDV1	.	.	TRDJ1	CALGELNPSLTDKLIF	TGTGCTCTTGGGGAACTAAACCCCTCCCTCACCGATAAACTCATCTTT
TRDV1	.	.	TRDJ1	CALGELPTRIPPNKLIF	TGTGCTCTTGGGGAACTTCCTACGCGGATACCCCCAAATAAACTCATCTTT
TRDV1	TRDD3	.	TRDJ1	CALGPMAPYWGRNTDKLIF	TGTGCTCTTGGGCCAATGGCCCCGTACTGGGGGAGAAATACCGATAAACTCATCTTT
TRDV1	TRDD3	few	TRDJ1	CALGELLDTGTDKLIF	TGTGCTCTTGGGGAACTTTTGGATACGGGGACCGATAAACTCATCTTT
TRDV1	TRDD3	.	TRDJ1	CALGELLPVLGDTWDKLIF	TGTGCTCTTGGGGAACTTCTACCCGTACTGGGGGATACGTGGGATAAACTCATCTTT
TRDV1	TRDD3	.	TRDJ1	CALGDHKKSGILNTDKLIF	TGTGCTCTTGGGGACCATAAAAAGTCGGGGATATTAAACACCGATAAACTCATCTTT
TRDV1	TRDD3	.	TRDJ1	CALGEHTASPYVLGYTDKLIF	TGTGCTCTTGGGGAACATACCGCTTCCCCCTACGTACTGGGGTACACCGATAAACTCATCTTT
TRDV1	TRDD2	.	TRDJ1	CALGELLPTWGTPPDTDKLIF	TGTGCTCTTGGGGAGCTCCTTCCTACTTGGGGGACCCCTCCTGACACCGATAAACTCATCTTT
TRDV1	TRDD3	few	TRDJ1	CALGGECTGGCSYTDKLIF	TGTGCTCTTGGGGGGGAGTGCACTGGGGGATGCTCCTACACCGATAAACTCATCTTT
TRDV1	TRDD2	.	TRDJ1	CALGCYLPTPMYTDKLIF	TGTGCTCTTGGGTGTTACCTTCCTACCCCCATGTACACCGATAAACTCATCTTT
TRDV1	.	.	TRDJ1	CALGEMVARASTLFF	TGTGCTCTTGGGGAAATGGTGGCCAGGGCCTCCACCCTTTTTTTC
TRDV1	TRDD3	.	TRDJ1	CALGEPSLPPNALGDPRYGKLIF	TGTGCTCTTGGGGAACCTAGCCTCCCACCCAACGCCCTGGGGGACCCTCGCTACGGTAAACTCATCTTT
TRDV1	TRDD3	.	TRDJ1	CALGEGSFFLRGIHPDKLIF	TGTGCTCTTGGGGAAGGCTCCTTCTTCCTCCGGGGGATACATCCCGATAAACTCATCTTT
TRDV1	TRDD3	.	TRDJ1	CALGELGPYPPWGIRADKLIF	TGTGCTCTTGGGGAACTTGGCCCCTACCCACCCTGGGGGATAAGGGCCGATAAACTCATCTTT
TRDV1	TRDD3	.	TRDJ3	CALGELLRTGGAKTPSWDTRQMFF	TGTGCTCTTGGGGAACTTCTCAGAACTGGGGGAGCGAAGACCCCCTCCTGGGACACCCGACAGATGTTTTTC
TRDV1	.	.	TRDJ1	CALGGLPPIQYTDKLIF	TGTGCTCTTGGGGGACTTCCTCCTATCCAGTACACCGATAAACTCATCTTT